These 27 T cell receptor beta chains were all obtained from the same sample, sequenced in a study of CD8 T cell repertoires and HIV-1 epitope variants (TCRdb year 2020). The receptor library was made with the immunoSEQ multiplex PCR assay. TCRdb stores this immuneACCESS table with in-frame sequences only. Part of the clones is absent; in the studies checked, under half of the shortfall reflects unresolved V genes, and no reason is known for the rest. The sample table records 4,500 to 6,000 clones; approximately 70% of these occur just once. The ten largest account for about 40% of the sample. These receptors' antigens are unknown. Input material: cultured CD8+ T cells derived from PBMCs. The receptors derive from a male donor with HIV.

V and J are TRBV27 and TRBJ1-1, with D unclear. The germline V and J ends were trimmed by 3 bases and 4 bases, with 12 bases remaining between them. Per germline, CDR1 MNHEY and CDR2 SMNVEV (reference sequence). The CDR3 has 14 amino acids. As DNA, the CDR3 is TGTGCCAGCAGTTTCGGATCTCTGAGCACTGAAGCTTTCTTT. Encoded protein: CASSFGSLSTEAFF.

This chain connects TRBV6-5 to TRBJ2-7; the D gene is possibly TRBD1 (5 bases). This CDR3 is 13 amino acids long. CDR1 is MNHEY and CDR2 is SVGAGI in the germline V gene. V was shortened by 0 bases and J by 3 bases, with 6 bases between the two germline ends. The CDR3 loop is CASSYSQGYEQYF. The CDR3 coding sequence is TGTGCCAGCAGTTACTCGCAGGGCTACGAGCAGTACTTC.

The CDR3 nucleotides read TGTGCCAGCAGCCTGGAGGATACGCAGTATTTT. The encoded protein is CASSLEDTQYF. The V gene is TRBV11-2, the J gene TRBJ2-3; D call uncertain. V lost 5 bases to trimming and J lost 6 bases, with 6 bases between them. The germline V gene encodes CDR1 SGHAT and CDR2 FQNNGV. This CDR3 is built from 11 residues.

This clone is medium-sized in the sample. The chain links TRBV4-3 to TRBJ2-3; D uncertain. This CDR3 is 16 amino acids long. Trimming cost V 0 bases and J 6 bases, with 16 bases left between them. Germline V gene sequence: CDR1 LGHNA, CDR2 YSLEER. The CDR3 reads CASSQDRPSRADTQYF. In DNA form, the CDR3 reads TGCGCCAGCAGCCAAGACCGGCCCAGTAGGGCGGATACGCAGTATTTT.

This clone was seen once. This rearrangement joins TRBV5-4 to TRBJ2-1, with D possibly being TRBD2 (5 bases). The CDR3 sequence is 12 residues long. Trimming removed 2 bases from V and 10 bases from J, with 10 bases in between. CDR1 is SGHNT, CDR2 YYREEE, per germline (reference sequence). The CDR3 loop is CASSFAWREQFF. DNA of the CDR3: TGTGCCAGCAGCTTTGCCTGGAGGGAGCAGTTCTTC.

V and J are TRBV27 and TRBJ2-7; D is ambiguous. The V and J ends lost 5 bases and 0 bases respectively, with 11 bases between them. The CDR3 spans 14 residues. Germline V gives CDR1 MNHEY, CDR2 SMNVEV (reference sequence). The CDR3 nucleotides are TGTGCCAGCAGTGAGATTGCAAGCTCCTACGAGCAGTACTTC. Residues: CASSEIASSYEQYF.

The chain couples TRBV4-3 to TRBJ2-4, with no clear D. The CDR3 is 13 amino acids. Germline V gene sequence: CDR1 LGHNA, CDR2 YSLEER. V was shortened by 1 base and J by 8 bases, with 9 bases between the two germline ends. The CDR3 sequence is CASSQGVSDIQYF. The CDR3 DNA reads TGCGCCAGCAGCCAAGGGGTGTCGGACATTCAGTACTTC.

V and J are TRBV7-9 and TRBJ1-4; 10 bases are shared with TRBD1. The CDR3 extends over 17 amino acids. V shed 4 bases and J 6 bases; nucleotides not matched to a gene: 11. Germline CDR1 reads SEHNR; CDR2 reads FQNEAQ (reference sequence). CDR3 sequence: CASSSLLSGTGDEKLFF. Written as DNA, the CDR3 is TGTGCCAGCAGCTCACTCTTATCCGGGACAGGGGATGAAAAACTGTTTTTT.

The V call is TRBV5-6, the J call TRBJ2-2, with D possibly being TRBD1 (6 bases). There are 16 residues in the CDR3. V lost 3 bases and J 6 bases, leaving 18 bases between the germline ends. CDR1 SGHDT and CDR2 YYEEEE come from the germline V gene. Here the CDR3 reads CASSSGQGIFPGELFF. CDR3 coding DNA: TGTGCCAGCAGCTCTGGGCAGGGGATCTTTCCCGGGGAGCTGTTTTTT. Based on the CDR3 plus reference TRBV5-6 and TRBJ2-2, the full variable domain is DAGVTQSPTHLIKTRGQQVTLRCSPKSGHDTVSWYQQALGQGPQFIFQYYEEEERQRGNFPDRFSGHQFPNYSSELNVNALLLGDSALYLCASSSGQGIFPGELFFGEGSRLTVL.

This clone occurred once. The gene calls are TRBV27 and TRBJ2-1; 7 bases fit TRBD2. There are 17 residues in the CDR3. Trimming removed 2 bases from V and 4 bases from J; junction bases left unmatched: 11. Germline V gives CDR1 MNHEY, CDR2 SMNVEV (reference sequence). The CDR3 DNA is TGTGCCAGCAGTTTAAATTCCGGACTAGGCTTATACAATGAGCAGTTCTTC. Protein: CASSLNSGLGLYNEQFF.

The chain uses TRBV5-6 and TRBJ2-7; TRBD2 might be the D (5 bases). The germline V and J ends were trimmed by 2 bases and 13 bases, with 16 bases remaining between them. Germline V lookup: CDR1 SGHDT, CDR2 YYEEEE. The CDR3 length is 12 residues. The CDR3 sequence is CASSLEGHKGYF. The CDR3 region has the DNA TGTGCCAGCAGCTTAGAGGGCCATAAGGGATACTTC.

The chain has TRBV4-1 and TRBJ1-1; D is perhaps TRBD1 (5 bases). Germline V gives CDR1 MGHRA, CDR2 YSYEKL. Trimming pared 1 base from V and 0 bases from J, leaving 9 bases between. The CDR3 sequence is 15 residues long. CDR3 sequence (DNA): TGCGCCAGCAGCCAAGGGTGGGGGATGAACACTGAAGCTTTCTTT. Protein: CASSQGWGMNTEAFF.

This clone is labeled as medium-sized. V usage is TRBV6-4 and J usage is TRBJ1-2; 12 nucleotides line up with TRBD1. Germline lookup yields CDR1 MRHNA and CDR2 SNTAGT. The V and J ends lost 4 bases and 4 bases, in that order; junction bases with no gene match: 13. The length of the CDR3 is 18 residues. The CDR3 region has the DNA TGTGCCAGCAGTGTCCCCCCCAGGGACAGGGGGCTTGTCTATGGCTACACCTTC. It encodes CASSVPPRDRGLVYGYTF.

The gene calls are TRBV9 and TRBJ1-2; 8 nucleotides line up with TRBD1. The V and J ends lost 3 bases and 6 bases, in that order; junction bases with no gene match: 7. The CDR3 runs to 14 residues. Germline values: CDR1 SGDLS, CDR2 YYNGEE. The CDR3 reads CASSAPGGEDGYTF. Here the CDR3 DNA reads TGTGCCAGCAGCGCTCCAGGGGGCGAGGATGGCTACACCTTC.

J is TRBJ2-3 and V is TRBV7-3, with D hard to call. Trimming cost V 3 bases and J 0 bases, with 4 bases left between them. The CDR3 loop spans 13 amino acids. From germline, CDR1 is SGHTA and CDR2 FQGTGA. The CDR3 region has the DNA TGTGCCAGCAGCTTTGACAGCACAGATACGCAGTATTTT. It yields the protein CASSFDSTDTQYF.

This rearrangement joins TRBV18 to TRBJ2-3, with a weak D call TRBD2 (6 bases). Deletions cut 3 bases from V and 3 bases from J, with 13 bases between. From germline, CDR1 is KGHSH and CDR2 LQKENI. The CDR3 has 15 residues. The CDR3 here is CASSPLGEATDTQYF. The CDR3 bases are TGTGCCAGCTCACCGCTGGGGGAGGCTACAGATACGCAGTATTTT.

The V call is TRBV27, the J call TRBJ2-7, with 9 bases that match TRBD1. Germline CDR1 MNHEY, CDR2 SMNVEV (reference sequence). Unmatched junction bases numbered 8, after V lost 5 bases and J lost 3 bases. This CDR3 is built from 15 residues. CDR3 amino acids: CASSVTGTGFYEQYF. The CDR3 region has the DNA TGTGCCAGCAGTGTTACCGGGACAGGGTTCTACGAGCAGTACTTC.

J is TRBJ2-1 and V is TRBV5-4, with 14 bases identical to TRBD2. This CDR3 comprises 19 residues. V lost 4 bases and J lost 1; bases outside the gene matches: 10. Germline CDR1 SGHNT, CDR2 YYREEE (reference sequence). The CDR3: CASSGTGTSGSGSYNEQFF. The CDR3 coding sequence is TGTGCCAGCAGCGGAACCGGGACTAGCGGGAGTGGGTCCTACAATGAGCAGTTCTTC.

The chain carries TRBV7-6 and TRBJ2-5; unclear D gene. Trimming pared 1 base from V and 1 base from J, leaving 10 bases between. This CDR3 is 15 amino acids long. CDR1 and CDR2 (germline): SGHVS, FNYEAQ. The chain's CDR3 is CASSLGRTLQETQYF. CDR3 nucleotide sequence: TGTGCCAGCAGCTTAGGCCGGACCCTCCAAGAGACCCAGTACTTC.

The rearrangement uses TRBV5-1 and TRBJ2-7; TRBD1 matches at 10 bases. CDR3 length: 16 amino acids. CDR1 and CDR2 from the germline V gene are SGHRS and YFSETQ. Germline trimming cut 3 bases from V and 2 bases from J; bases unmatched to any gene: 8. The CDR3 nucleotides are TGCGCCAGCAGCTCCACCGGGACAGGGGATCCCTACGAGCAGTACTTC. It yields the protein CASSSTGTGDPYEQYF.

The J gene is TRBJ2-2, the V gene TRBV18; D gene ambiguous. There are 16 residues in the CDR3. The V end lost 6 bases, the J end lost 1 base, and 15 bases lay between the germline ends. From germline, CDR1 is KGHSH and CDR2 LQKENI. CDR3 sequence (DNA): TGTGCCAGCTCGCCAAGAAGGCTGGAGAACACCGGGGAGCTGTTTTTT. Amino acids: CASSPRRLENTGELFF.

Regarding this clone: One end of the junction fails to match germline, which may point to a read error. The chain employs TRBV5-3 and TRBJ2-7, with 8 bases identical to TRBD1. TRBV5-3 is marked as an open reading frame, function uncertain. This CDR3 region has 15 residues. As DNA, the CDR3 is TGTGCCAGCAGCTTGGAGACAGGGGCAACCTACGAGCAGTACTTC. This encodes CASSLETGATYEQYF.

The rearrangement joins TRBV6-5 to TRBJ1-1; 10 bases are a match to TRBD1. V was pared by 2 bases and J by 9 bases, with 9 bases of the junction left unmatched. CDR3 length equals 15 residues. Per germline, CDR1 MNHEY and CDR2 SVGAGI. In DNA, the CDR3 is TGTGCCAGCAGTTACCCGGGACAGGGGATTTACCAAGCTTTCTTT. It yields the protein CASSYPGQGIYQAFF.

This chain links TRBV28 with TRBJ2-6; TRBD1 matches 9 bases. CDR1 MDHEN and CDR2 SYDVKM come from the germline V gene. The CDR3 runs 19 residues. Trimming cost V 5 bases and J 0 bases; bases outside gene matches: 11. The CDR3 protein is CASSHQRTGVSSGANVLTF. The CDR3 DNA follows: TGTGCCAGCAGTCATCAGAGGACAGGGGTCAGCTCTGGGGCCAACGTCCTGACTTTC.

This sequence joins TRBV5-6 and TRBJ2-3, with 9 bases lining up with TRBD2. The V segment lost 0 bases and the J segment 15 bases; nucleotides outside the gene matches: 8. The length of the CDR3 is 13 residues. The germline V gene has CDR1 SGHDT and CDR2 YYEEEE. CDR3 protein: CASSLVRGGAGYF. The CDR3 DNA is TGTGCCAGCAGCTTGGTACGCGGGGGGGCCGGTTATTTT.

The chain links TRBV9 to TRBJ2-1, with D hard to call. V dropped 4 bases and J dropped 6 bases, with 8 bases sitting between them. The CDR3 runs to 12 residues. CDR1 and CDR2 (germline): SGDLS, YYNGEE. The CDR3 here is CASSPLANEQFF. The DNA for the CDR3 is TGTGCCAGCAGCCCCCTCGCCAATGAGCAGTTCTTC. Full variable domain (outside the CDR3, taken from reference TRBV9 and TRBJ2-1): DSGVTQTPKHLITATGQRVTLRCSPRSGDLSVYWYQQSLDQGLQFLIQYYNGEERAKGNILERFSAQQFPDLHSELNLSSLELGDSALYFCASSPLANEQFFGPGTRLTVL.

The chain couples TRBV5-1 to TRBJ2-1; D call uncertain. The length of the CDR3 is 14 residues. The V and J ends lost 0 bases and 2 bases respectively, with 6 bases between them. The germline gives CDR1 SGHRS, CDR2 YFSETQ. Written as DNA, the CDR3 is TGCGCCAGCAGCTTGGGAGAAACCTACAATGAGCAGTTCTTC. The encoded protein is CASSLGETYNEQFF.